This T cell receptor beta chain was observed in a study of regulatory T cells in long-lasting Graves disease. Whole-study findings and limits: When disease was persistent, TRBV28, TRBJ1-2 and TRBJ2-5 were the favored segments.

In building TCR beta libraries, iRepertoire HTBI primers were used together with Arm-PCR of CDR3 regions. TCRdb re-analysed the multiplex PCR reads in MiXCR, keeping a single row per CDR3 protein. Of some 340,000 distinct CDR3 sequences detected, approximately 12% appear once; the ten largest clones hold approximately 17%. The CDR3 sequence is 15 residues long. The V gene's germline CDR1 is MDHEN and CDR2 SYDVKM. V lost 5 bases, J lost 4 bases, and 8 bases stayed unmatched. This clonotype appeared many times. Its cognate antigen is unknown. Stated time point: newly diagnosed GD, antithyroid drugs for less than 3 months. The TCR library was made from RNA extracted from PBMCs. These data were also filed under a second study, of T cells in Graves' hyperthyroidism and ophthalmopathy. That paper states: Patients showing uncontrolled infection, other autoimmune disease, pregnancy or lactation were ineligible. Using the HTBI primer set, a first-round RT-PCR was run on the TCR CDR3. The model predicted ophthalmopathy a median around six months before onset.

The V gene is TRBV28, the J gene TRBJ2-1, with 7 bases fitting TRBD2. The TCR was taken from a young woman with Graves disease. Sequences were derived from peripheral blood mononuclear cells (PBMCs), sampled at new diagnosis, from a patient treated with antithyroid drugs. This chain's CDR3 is CASSLPGLPYNEQFF. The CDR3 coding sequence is TGTGCCAGCAGTCTCCCGGGACTACCGTACAATGAGCAGTTCTTC.